This T cell receptor (beta chain) was identified during a study of T cell responses to AZD1222 COVID-19 vaccine. Remarks on this clone: Antigen specificity is unknown.

TCRdb's copy holds only in-frame clones and misses some; the assay was immunoSEQ multiplex PCR. The sample contains 65,000 to 100,000 clones, 75% to 85% of which appear only once. The CDR3 consists of 13 residues. Germline CDR1 SNHLY, CDR2 FYNNEI. J gave up 9 bases and V 5 bases, and 4 bases lay outside the gene matches. Study results and limitations: Of the AZD1222 recipients, only 5 to 7 were seropositive at baseline. Close to half of spike-specific TCRs reportedly recognize unmutated variant regions. The sample set comprised mostly white British donors with more females, and clonal diversity was possibly underestimated.

Sequenced material: peripheral blood, taken on day 0 of AZD1222 vaccination. The rearrangement uses TRBV2 and TRBJ1-6; 7 bases fit TRBD1. This TCR was recovered from an adult in good health. The CDR3 loop reads CASSFQGVSPLHF. DNA for the CDR3: TGTGCCAGCAGTTTCCAGGGGGTTTCACCCCTCCACTTT.